This T cell receptor beta chain appears in the sequencing data of a study of cytomegalovirus exposure and HLA in healthy donors. Germline V gene sequence: CDR1 SGHTA, CDR2 FQGTGA. CDR3 length: 14 amino acids. Trimming pared 5 bases from V and 8 bases from J, leaving 18 bases between. PCR involved 60 Vbeta and 13 Jbeta primers. Produced via immunoSEQ multiplex PCR; TCRdb's table is partial and in-frame only. The profile shows around 100,000 clones, approximately 70% of them singletons. The TCR comes from a man aged 35-49 years in good health and CMV-seropositive. The source material was PBMCs. The chain couples TRBV7-3 to TRBJ1-2, with D possibly being TRBD1 (6 bases). CDR3: CASSLTTQGLGYTF. The DNA of the CDR3 is TGTGCCAGCAGCCTCACCACACAGGGTTTGGGCTACACCTTC. The full variable domain, with the rest looked up from reference TRBV7-3 and TRBJ1-2, is GAGVSQTPSNKVTEKGKYVELRCDPISGHTALYWYRQSLGQGPEFLIYFQGTGAADDSGLPNDRFFAVRPEGSVSTLKIQRTERGDSAVYLCASSLTTQGLGYTFGSGTRLTVV.